These 26 T cell receptor beta chains were sequenced from one sample in a study of regulatory T cells in long-lasting Graves disease. Noted time point: persistent/refractory GD, antithyroid drugs over 5 years with positive TRAb. Isolated PBMC RNA provided the starting material for the TCR library. With iRepertoire HTBI primers and Arm-PCR of CDR3 regions, TCR beta libraries were built. TCRdb re-derived calls from the multiplex PCR reads in MiXCR, one entry per CDR3 protein. The table records some 370,000 distinct CDR3 sequences, 20% of them present only once. The sequencing here drew on peripheral blood mononuclear cells (PBMCs), taken when the disease was refractory, from a patient treated with antithyroid drugs. The receptors shown here come from a female donor with Graves disease.

This clonotype has only a few counts. This chain uses TRBV9 with TRBJ1-2, with 10 bases aligning to TRBD1. The trim removed 0 bases at V and 7 bases at J, leaving 9 bases unmatched. This CDR3 is 16 amino acids long. Germline V CDR1 and CDR2: SGDLS, YYNGEE. CDR3 DNA: TGTGCCAGCAGCGTAGATGACAGGGGGCCTAATATTGGCTACACCTTC. This sequence encodes CASSVDDRGPNIGYTF.

This clonotype has at least ten counts. The chain joins TRBV28 to TRBJ1-1, with D unresolved. Trimming took 6 bases from V and 9 from J, leaving 17 bases between them. The CDR3 loop spans 13 amino acids. The germline gives CDR1 MDHEN, CDR2 SYDVKM. CDR3: CASRNYPEIQAFF. In DNA form, the CDR3 reads TGTGCCAGCAGGAACTACCCGGAGATACAAGCTTTCTTT.

This clonotype has a count of ten or more. This chain connects TRBV28 to TRBJ2-6, with D perhaps assigned TRBD1 or TRBD2 (5 bases each). The CDR3 length is 19 residues. Germline lookup yields CDR1 MDHEN and CDR2 SYDVKM. The V end lost 5 bases, the J end lost 0 bases, and 20 bases lay between the germline ends. The CDR3 nucleotides are TGTGCCAGCAGTCCCTCGGGACCCAAGAGCGTCTCTGGGGCCAACGTCCTGACTTTC. It yields the protein CASSPSGPKSVSGANVLTF.

This clonotype came up a few times. The chain links TRBV3-1 to TRBJ2-7; D gene ambiguous. Germline CDR1 is LGHDT and CDR2 is YNNKEL (reference sequence). CDR3 length: 14 residues. The germline V and J ends were trimmed by 6 bases and 3 bases, with 15 bases remaining between them. This CDR3 reads CASSYSGSYYEQYF. CDR3 sequence (DNA): TGTGCCAGCAGTTACAGTGGCTCTTACTACGAGCAGTACTTC.

V is TRBV7-9 and J is TRBJ2-7; D ambiguous. This CDR3 comprises 13 residues. CDR1 and CDR2 (germline): SEHNR, FQNEAQ (reference sequence). Trimming took off 4 bases at V and 4 bases at J, with 11 bases between the two ends. The CDR3 spells CASSSRAVYEQYF. The CDR3 DNA is TGTGCCAGCAGCTCCCGGGCTGTATACGAGCAGTACTTC. Combining the CDR3 with reference TRBV7-9 and TRBJ2-7 gives the whole variable domain DTGVSQNPRHKITKRGQNVTFRCDPISEHNRLYWYRQTLGQGPEFLTYFQNEAQLEKSRLLSDRFSAERPKGSFSTLEIQRTEQGDSAMYLCASSSRAVYEQYFGPGTRLTVT.

J is TRBJ1-6 and V is TRBV28, with a tentative D call TRBD1 (5 bases). Trimming removed 3 bases from V and 10 bases from J, with 13 bases in between. The CDR3 runs to 14 residues. CDR1 MDHEN and CDR2 SYDVKM come from the germline V gene. The CDR3 DNA is TGTGCCAGCAGTTTTGGGACTTATACGTCACCCCTCCACTTT. It yields the protein CASSFGTYTSPLHF.

This clonotype has at least ten counts. This chain links TRBV7-2 with TRBJ1-6; 8 nucleotides line up with TRBD1. Trimming removed 3 bases from V and 9 bases from J; junction bases left unmatched: 7. The CDR3 contains 15 residues. Germline V CDR1 and CDR2: SGHTA, FQGNSA. In DNA, the CDR3 is TGTGCCAGCAGCTTGGATGGGACAGGAACTTCACCCCTCCACTTT. It encodes CASSLDGTGTSPLHF.

This clonotype was picked up many times. The chain combines TRBV30 with TRBJ1-2; tentatively, D is TRBD1 (5 bases). The CDR3 is made up of 12 amino acids. The germline gives CDR1 GTSNPN, CDR2 SVGIG (reference sequence). V lost 0 bases, J lost 6 bases, and 8 bases lay in between. Here the CDR3 reads CAWSVWGNGYTF. CDR3 in DNA: TGTGCCTGGAGTGTATGGGGGAATGGCTACACCTTC.

The chain combines TRBV28 with TRBJ2-7, with 8 bases lining up with TRBD2. The CDR3 is 18 amino acids. CDR1 MDHEN and CDR2 SYDVKM come from the germline V gene. V dropped 3 bases and J dropped 2; count of bases not matched to a gene: 15. This CDR3 reads CASSLEIAGYPSPYEQYF. CDR3 nucleotide sequence: TGTGCCAGCAGTTTGGAAATAGCGGGATACCCCAGCCCCTACGAGCAGTACTTC.

This clonotype was observed many times. The chain combines TRBV5-1 with TRBJ2-2; D gene ambiguous. V was clipped by 6 bases and J by 1 base, with 13 bases between them. The V gene's germline CDR1 is SGHRS and CDR2 YFSETQ. This CDR3 contains 15 residues. CDR3 sequence: CASTGLHKNTGELFF. CDR3 sequence (DNA): TGCGCCAGCACAGGCTTACACAAGAACACCGGGGAGCTGTTTTTT.

This chain uses TRBV9 with TRBJ1-2; perhaps TRBD1 as D (5 bases). The CDR3 has 13 residues. Trimming left V 4 bases short and J 3 bases short, with 10 bases between. Germline values: CDR1 SGDLS, CDR2 YYNGEE. The CDR3 nucleotides are TGTGCCAGCAGCCCCGAGGGGTACTATGGCTACACCTTC. This translates into CASSPEGYYGYTF.

Ten or more counts support this clonotype. V is TRBV6-1 and J is TRBJ1-5, with TRBD1 as a possible D gene (5 bases). CDR1 MNHNS and CDR2 SASEGT come from the germline V gene. This CDR3 contains 13 residues. Deletions cut 10 bases from V and 4 bases from J, with 14 bases between. Here the CDR3 reads CATSPTENQPQHF. The CDR3 coding sequence is TGTGCCACCTCCCCGACAGAAAATCAGCCCCAGCATTTT.

This clonotype showed up many times. The rearrangement uses TRBV12-3 or TRBV12-4 and TRBJ1-5; TRBD1 might be the D (5 bases). Trimming took off 6 bases at V and 3 bases at J, with 12 bases between the two ends. The CDR3 loop spans 14 amino acids. Here the CDR3 reads CASSFAGDNQPQHF. The DNA of the CDR3 is TGTGCCAGCAGCTTTGCGGGGGACAATCAGCCCCAGCATTTT.

This clonotype was counted at least ten times. V gene TRBV30 combines with J gene TRBJ1-2; 9 bases line up with TRBD1. The trim removed 0 bases at V and 6 bases at J, leaving 8 bases unmatched. The germline gives CDR1 GTSNPN, CDR2 SVGIG (reference sequence). CDR3 length: 15 residues. The CDR3 reads CAWSVLRTGANGYTF. In DNA form, the CDR3 reads TGTGCCTGGAGTGTACTAAGGACAGGGGCCAATGGCTACACCTTC.

This clonotype appeared many times. The V gene is TRBV12-3 or TRBV12-4, the J gene TRBJ1-2; no definite D call. The CDR3 loop spans 14 amino acids. V lost 3 bases, J lost 0 bases, and 8 bases lay in between. The CDR3 protein is CASSFGSTNYGYTF. DNA of the CDR3: TGTGCCAGCAGTTTTGGTTCAACTAACTATGGCTACACCTTC.

V and J are TRBV6-1 and TRBJ2-5, with a weak D call TRBD2 (6 bases). The closer fit of TRBJ2-7 to the DNA end suggests the J call may be wrong. The germline CDR1 and CDR2 sequences are MNHNS and SASEGT. The CDR3 spans 13 residues. CDR3 bases: TGTGCCAGCAGTCTGGGACTGACCTGCGAGCAGTACTTC. Translated: CASSLGLTCEQYF.

V gene TRBV7-2 combines with J gene TRBJ2-3; D not resolved. Germline assignment: CDR1 SGHTA and CDR2 FQGNSA. The CDR3 is 15 amino acids. Trimming took 1 base from V and 3 from J, leaving 11 bases between them. CDR3 sequence: CASSLVRSRTDTQYF. CDR3 nucleotides: TGTGCCAGCAGCTTAGTCAGGAGCCGTACAGATACGCAGTATTTT.

This clonotype was seen many times. This chain uses TRBV12-3 or TRBV12-4 with TRBJ2-7; a weak D match, TRBD1 (5 bases). There are 14 residues in the CDR3. Trimming shortened V by 5 bases and J by 10 bases, and 21 bases separated the two germline ends. The CDR3 DNA follows: TGTGCCAGCAGTCCGACAGCTACCGGTCCGGGCCAGTACTTC. This translates into CASSPTATGPGQYF.

This clonotype was recorded many times. This chain connects TRBV7-2 to TRBJ1-2; D is unclear. The V and J ends lost 2 bases and 0 bases respectively, with 4 bases between them. Germline lookup yields CDR1 SGHTA and CDR2 FQGNSA. The length of the CDR3 is 13 residues. As DNA, the CDR3 is TGTGCCAGCAGCTTATACTCTAACTATGGCTACACCTTC. Protein: CASSLYSNYGYTF.

The chain joins TRBV20-1 to TRBJ2-7; perhaps D is TRBD1 or TRBD2 (6 bases each). The V end lost 1 base, the J end lost 7 bases, and 17 bases lay between the germline ends. CDR1 DFQATT and CDR2 SNEGSKA come from the germline V gene (reference sequence). The CDR3 has 14 amino acids. CDR3 sequence: CSARGGAGQWEQYF. The CDR3 DNA reads TGCAGTGCTAGAGGGGGGGCAGGGCAGTGGGAGCAGTACTTC.

Many counts were recorded for this clonotype. The V and J genes are TRBV2 and TRBJ2-7; tentative D call: TRBD1 (6 bases). CDR3 size: 13 residues. V lost 3 bases and J lost 4, with 10 bases in between. Germline CDR1 reads SNHLY; CDR2 reads FYNNEI. For the CDR3, the DNA is TGTGCCAGCAGTGAGGACAGCCTTTACGAGCAGTACTTC. Translated: CASSEDSLYEQYF. The full variable domain, in which reference TRBV2 and TRBJ2-7 provide the parts outside the CDR3, is EPEVTQTPSHQVTQMGQEVILRCVPISNHLYFYWYRQILGQKVEFLVSFYNNEISEKSEIFDDQFSVERPDGSNFTLKIRSTKLEDSAMYFCASSEDSLYEQYFGPGTRLTVT.

Concerning this clonotype itself: A much larger clone lies a single base off, so this may be a read error. The J gene is TRBJ1-1, the V gene TRBV28; 8 bases match TRBD1. The CDR3 extends over 16 amino acids. Germline CDR1 reads MDHEN; CDR2 reads SYDVKM. The CDR3 sequence is CASSVDRGPLATEALF. The CDR3 DNA reads TGTGCCAGCAGCGTTGACAGGGGACCCCTTGCCACTGAAGCTCTCTTT.

Only a few counts were recorded for this clonotype. The chain joins TRBV6-1 to TRBJ1-1; possibly TRBD1 for D (6 bases). This CDR3 region has 15 residues. The V gene's germline CDR1 is MNHNS and CDR2 SASEGT. The V gene lost 3 bases and the J gene lost 5 bases, with 16 bases spanning the gap. The CDR3 sequence: CASSDSVGGQTEAFF. CDR3 nucleotides: TGTGCCAGCAGTGACTCCGTAGGGGGGCAAACTGAAGCTTTCTTT.

This chain connects TRBV20-1 to TRBJ2-5; D ambiguous. CDR1 is DFQATT and CDR2 is SNEGSKA in the germline V gene (reference sequence). Trimming pared 4 bases from V and 5 bases from J, leaving 14 bases between. The CDR3 length is 13 residues. The CDR3 DNA follows: TGCAGTGCTACGGGTAATATGGTGGAGACCCAGTACTTC. This gives the protein CSATGNMVETQYF.

This clonotype was seen at least ten times. V usage is TRBV27 and J usage is TRBJ2-7, with 11 bases matching TRBD2. The CDR3 loop spans 19 amino acids. The J segment lost 0 bases and the V segment lost 6 bases, leaving 16 bases of the junction unmatched. CDR1 and CDR2 from the germline V gene are MNHEY and SMNVEV (reference sequence). CDR3 DNA: TGTGCCAGCAGCCCCACCGTTAGCGGGAGGGCTCCCCTCTCCTACGAGCAGTACTTC. Amino acid sequence: CASSPTVSGRAPLSYEQYF.

This clonotype has only a few counts. V usage is TRBV14 and J usage is TRBJ2-7; TRBD2 aligns across 8 bases. V lost 1 base and J lost 0; bases outside the gene matches: 5. CDR3 size: 16 residues. The germline CDR1 and CDR2 sequences are SGHDN and FVKESK. CDR3 sequence: CASSQVLAGSSYEQYF. The CDR3 coding sequence is TGTGCCAGCAGCCAAGTGTTAGCGGGGAGCTCCTACGAGCAGTACTTC.